The 14 T cell receptor beta chains presented below share a single source sample, sequenced in a study of CD8 T cells in Susac syndrome. RNA in amounts of about 0.5 to 1 ug was reverse transcribed with random hexamers. Using its own MiXCR run on the immunoSEQ multiplex PCR reads, TCRdb lists one record per CDR3 protein. Among approximately 140,000 distinct CDR3 sequences listed, about 95% were seen once. Sequencing was performed on CD4+ T cells from PBMCs. These receptors originate from a human donor with multiple sclerosis.

J is TRBJ2-7 and V is TRBV20-1; D tentatively fits TRBD1 or TRBD2 (5 bases each). V gave up 0 bases and J gave up 3 bases, with 21 bases separating them. There are 17 residues in the CDR3. Germline V gives CDR1 DFQATT, CDR2 SNEGSKA (reference sequence). As DNA, the CDR3 is TGCAGTGCTAGAGATCGGGTTGGGGGAGTGATGTTCTACGAGCAGTACTTC. As protein: CSARDRVGGVMFYEQYF.

V is TRBV6-5 and J is TRBJ1-5, with a tentative D call TRBD1 (5 bases). The germline V gene has CDR1 MNHEY and CDR2 SVGAGI. The CDR3 extends over 13 amino acids. V was pared by 8 bases and J by 5 bases, with 13 bases between. The CDR3 DNA sequence: TGTGCCAGCGGAGGACGAGGGGATCAGCCCCAGCATTTT. Translating gives CASGGRGDQPQHF.

The chain has TRBV20-1 and TRBJ2-7; unclear D gene. The length of the CDR3 is 13 residues. CDR1 is DFQATT, CDR2 SNEGSKA, per germline (reference sequence). V shed 3 bases and J shed 6 bases, with 15 bases lying between them. The CDR3 here is CSARLAGLIEQYF. CDR3 bases: TGCAGTGCTAGGTTGGCAGGCTTGATCGAGCAGTACTTC.

The chain links TRBV5-4 to TRBJ1-6; D remains unclear. Deletions cut 0 bases from V and 14 bases from J, with 12 bases between. The CDR3 is 13 residues long. Germline V gives CDR1 SGHNT, CDR2 YYREEE (reference sequence). The CDR3 reads CASSLDSPFALHF. CDR3 sequence (DNA): TGTGCCAGCAGCTTGGACAGCCCGTTCGCCCTCCACTTT.

The V call is TRBV9, the J call TRBJ2-7, with a tentative D call TRBD1 (5 bases). V gave up 3 bases and J gave up 3 bases, with 10 bases separating them. Per the germline V gene, CDR1 is SGDLS and CDR2 is YYNGEE. This CDR3 comprises 13 residues. The CDR3 region has the DNA TGTGCCAGCAGCGCCGCGACAGACTACGAGCAGTACTTC. It specifies CASSAATDYEQYF.

The chain uses TRBV7-2 and TRBJ1-1; D ambiguous. This CDR3 comprises 13 residues. CDR1 and CDR2 from the germline V gene are SGHTA and FQGNSA. V was shortened by 7 bases and J by 0 bases, with 9 bases between the two germline ends. CDR3 region: CASKGSLNTEAFF. In DNA form, the CDR3 reads TGTGCCAGCAAAGGCAGTCTGAACACTGAAGCTTTCTTT.

The chain couples TRBV20-1 to TRBJ2-1; TRBD2 agrees at 9 bases. The germline V gene has CDR1 DFQATT and CDR2 SNEGSKA (reference sequence). Losses at the gene ends were 5 bases for V and 7 bases for J; bases not matched to a gene: 6. There are 13 residues in the CDR3. The CDR3 bases are TGCAGTGCTTTGGCTAGCGGGATAAATGAGCAGTTCTTC. Protein product: CSALASGINEQFF.

The rearrangement joins TRBV30 to TRBJ1-2; the match to TRBD1 covers 10 bases. Germline-derived CDR1 and CDR2 are GTSNPN and SVGIG (reference sequence). This CDR3 is built from 11 residues. Losses at the gene ends were 7 bases for V and 8 bases for J; bases not matched to a gene: 4. CDR3 DNA sequence: TGTGCCTTCCGGGACAGGGGCGGCTACACCTTC. Encoded protein: CAFRDRGGYTF.

The chain links TRBV6-5 to TRBJ2-5; no firm D call. This CDR3 region has 15 residues. Germline CDR1 is MNHEY and CDR2 is SVGAGI. Trimming removed 0 bases from V and 0 bases from J, with 8 bases in between. The DNA for the CDR3 is TGTGCCAGCAGTTACTCGAGAATAAACCAAGAGACCCAGTACTTC. Translating gives CASSYSRINQETQYF.

The chain has TRBV7-9 and TRBJ1-5; 8 bases fit TRBD1. The V gene end was trimmed by 5 bases and the J gene end by 2 bases; junction bases not matched to a gene: 2. There are 14 residues in the CDR3. Germline V CDR1 and CDR2: SEHNR, FQNEAQ (reference sequence). CDR3 region: CASSVQGGNQPQHF. As DNA, the CDR3 is TGTGCCAGCAGCGTACAGGGGGGCAATCAGCCCCAGCATTTT.

The chain combines TRBV7-3 with TRBJ1-1; D perhaps matches TRBD1 (5 bases). CDR1 SGHTA and CDR2 FQGTGA come from the germline V gene. The length of the CDR3 is 15 residues. V dropped 1 base and J dropped 5 bases, with 14 bases sitting between them. The CDR3 coding sequence is TGTGCCAGCAGCTTAAATTCCCCCGGGGCAACTGAAGCTTTCTTT. Translated: CASSLNSPGATEAFF.

The CDR3 reads CSAGQGASYQPQHF. In DNA form, the CDR3 reads TGCAGTGCTGGACAGGGGGCATCCTATCAGCCCCAGCATTTT. This rearrangement joins TRBV20-1 to TRBJ1-5, with TRBD1 matching over 11 bases. From germline, CDR1 is DFQATT and CDR2 SNEGSKA (reference sequence). V was pared by 5 bases and J by 5 bases, with 5 bases of the junction left unmatched. This CDR3 region has 14 residues.

This chain uses TRBV4-3 with TRBJ1-5; D is perhaps TRBD1 (5 bases). The CDR3 is 14 amino acids. The V end lost 1 base, the J end lost 5 bases, and 9 bases lay between the germline ends. The germline CDR1 and CDR2 sequences are LGHNA and YSLEER. CDR3 DNA: TGCGCCAGCAGCCAAGCCCAGGGCTATCAGCCCCAGCATTTT. This sequence encodes CASSQAQGYQPQHF.

The chain couples TRBV20-1 to TRBJ2-1, with 11 bases that match TRBD2. The J segment lost 6 bases and the V segment lost 5 bases, leaving 15 bases of the junction unmatched. The CDR3 runs to 17 residues. Germline CDR1 DFQATT, CDR2 SNEGSKA (reference sequence). Here the CDR3 DNA reads TGCAGTGCTTGGACTAGCGGGTTTTTAGGTGGGGGCAATGAGCAGTTCTTC. Amino acids: CSAWTSGFLGGGNEQFF.